Reported below is one T cell receptor beta chain. Its antigen is unknown. The data derive from a study of T cells in localized non-small cell lung cancer. Study-level results: Adjacent lung was found to contain a median roughly 58 of the top 100 tumor clones. Higher blood T cell density tracked longer overall survival. In uninvolved adjacent lung, T cell clonality reached its highest value, exceeding tumor. As only one tumor region underwent sequencing, heterogeneity remains possible.

TCRdb's table, derived via immunoSEQ multiplex PCR, lists solely in-frame clones and lacks some. The table includes about 76,000 clones, roughly 84% detected once. The source was peripheral blood, collected before any cancer treatment. The sequence was collected from a female donor older than 55 with stage I lung adenocarcinoma.

The DNA for the CDR3 is TGCAGCGTCGCTTCCATGGGGAGCCCTGGCGAGCAGTACTTC. Its translation is CSVASMGSPGEQYF. The rearrangement links TRBV29-1 to TRBJ2-7; TRBD2 is a possible D gene (5 bases). V shed 6 bases and J shed 6 bases, with 21 bases lying between them. CDR3 size: 14 residues. Per the germline V gene, CDR1 is SQVTM and CDR2 is ANQGSEA.